The present T cell receptor (beta chain) was sequenced within a study of cytomegalovirus exposure and HLA in healthy donors. Overall study results and limits: Likely technical artifact: a cluster of highly shared sequence variants. Among TCR beta chains, those listed as cytomegalovirus-associated numbered about 160. Sequencing depth across donors, presence/absence analyses assumed, was roughly uniform.

The CDR3 runs 18 residues. Germline V gene sequence: CDR1 SGHTA, CDR2 FQGNSA. V dropped 2 bases and J dropped 0 bases, with 16 bases sitting between them. The PCR employed 60 Vbeta primers together with 13 Jbeta primers. The table came from immunoSEQ multiplex PCR; TCRdb's copy has only in-frame clones and leaves some out. The profile shows about 160,000 clones, around four fifths of them singletons. This clone was detected once. The antigen is not known. The chain recombines TRBV7-2 with TRBJ1-4, with a tentative D call TRBD1 (5 bases). This TCR was recovered from a woman younger than 45 in good health and CMV-seronegative. The specimen was PBMCs. CDR3 sequence reads: CASSLSGGTLSTNEKLFF. The DNA for the CDR3 is TGTGCCAGCAGCTTAAGCGGGGGGACCCTATCAACTAATGAAAAACTGTTTTTT.